The 30 T cell receptor beta chains below come from one sample, sequenced in a study of OX40 agonist ivuxolimab in advanced cancers. Here immunoSEQ multiplex PCR was the method, and the copy in TCRdb shows in-frame clones only, minus some. The sample includes some 71,000 clones, around 83% seen only once; the top ten take around 0.84%. This sample comprised CD4+ or CD8+ T cells sorted from blood, obtained in a trial of the OX40 agonist ivuxolimab. All receptors derive from an adult with an advanced solid tumor such as melanoma, head and neck, liver or kidney cancer.

The chain is built from TRBV30 and TRBJ2-1; 10 nucleotides line up with TRBD2. With 2 bases clipped from V and 8 bases from J, the junction kept 3 bases outside the gene matches. CDR3 length equals 13 residues. The germline gives CDR1 GTSNPN, CDR2 SVGIG (reference sequence). CDR3 sequence (DNA): TGTGCCTGGAGTACCGGGACTAGCGATGAGCAGTTCTTC. Protein: CAWSTGTSDEQFF. The variable domain in full, with the rest retrieved from reference TRBV30 and TRBJ2-1, is SQTIHQWPATLVQPVGSPLSLECTVEGTSNPNLYWYRQAAGRGLQLLFYSVGIGQISSEVPQNLSASRPQDRQFILSSKKLLLSDSGFYLCAWSTGTSDEQFFGPGTRLTVL.

V is TRBV7-9 and J is TRBJ2-3; possibly TRBD2 for D (6 bases). The CDR3 contains 17 residues. The germline V gene encodes CDR1 SEHNR and CDR2 FQNEAQ (reference sequence). Trimming left V 6 bases short and J 1 base short, with 20 bases between. This chain's CDR3 is CASSARRTNLGTDTQYF. CDR3 bases: TGTGCCAGCAGTGCCCGACGGACTAACCTAGGCACAGATACGCAGTATTTT.

The V call is TRBV18, the J call TRBJ2-1; D call uncertain. Germline-derived CDR1 and CDR2 are KGHSH and LQKENI. CDR3 length: 13 amino acids. Trimming shortened V by 3 bases and J by 7 bases, and 10 bases separated the two germline ends. CDR3 loop: CASSPKERNEQFF. CDR3 DNA sequence: TGTGCCAGCTCACCGAAGGAAAGAAATGAGCAGTTCTTC.

This clone was seen a single time. The chain recombines TRBV5-1 with TRBJ2-7; tentatively, D is TRBD2 (6 bases). Germline CDR1 is SGHRS and CDR2 is YFSETQ. The CDR3 length is 13 residues. V was clipped by 4 bases and J by 6 bases, with 14 bases between them. The CDR3 sequence: CASSPGLRGEQYF. Here the CDR3 DNA reads TGCGCCAGCAGCCCTGGACTACGAGGCGAGCAGTACTTC. The complete variable domain, with remaining parts taken from reference TRBV5-1 and TRBJ2-7, reads KAGVTQTPRYLIKTRGQQVTLSCSPISGHRSVSWYQQTPGQGLQFLFEYFSETQRNKGNFPGRFSGRQFSNSRSEMNVSTLELGDSALYLCASSPGLRGEQYFGPGTRLTVT.

The genes are TRBV30 and TRBJ2-5; tentative D call: TRBD2 (5 bases). Trimming shortened V by 3 bases and J by 4 bases, and 6 bases separated the two germline ends. There are 11 residues in the CDR3. The germline CDR1 and CDR2 sequences are GTSNPN and SVGIG (reference sequence). The CDR3: CAWRAGETQYF. The DNA for the CDR3 is TGTGCCTGGAGGGCGGGAGAGACCCAGTACTTC.

The rearrangement joins TRBV7-2 to TRBJ2-7; no clear D gene. Germline CDR1 SGHTA, CDR2 FQGNSA. CDR3 length equals 16 residues. Trimming removed 1 base from V and 0 bases from J, with 13 bases in between. The CDR3 bases are TGTGCCAGCAGCTTAGGGCTCTATGCGAGCTCCTACGAGCAGTACTTC. Translating it yields CASSLGLYASSYEQYF.

This clone was counted once. The chain recombines TRBV6-5 with TRBJ2-7, with D unresolved. The CDR3 sequence is 15 residues long. V gave up 7 bases and J gave up 0 bases, with 16 bases separating them. CDR1 is MNHEY and CDR2 is SVGAGI in the germline V gene. The CDR3, as DNA: TGTGCCAGCACCCCGCTTTTTCCGAGCTCCTACGAGCAGTACTTC. It specifies CASTPLFPSSYEQYF.

The rearrangement joins TRBV19 to TRBJ1-5, with 8 nucleotides matching TRBD1. J gave up 0 bases and V 6 bases, and 7 bases lay outside the gene matches. Germline assignment: CDR1 LNHDA and CDR2 SQIVND (reference sequence). CDR3 length: 16 residues. The chain's CDR3 is CASSQGQGYSNQPQHF. The CDR3 nucleotides read TGTGCCAGTAGCCAAGGACAGGGCTATAGCAATCAGCCCCAGCATTTT.

The chain uses TRBV15 and TRBJ1-6, with D unresolved. Looked up from germline, CDR1 is LNHNV and CDR2 is YYDKDF (reference sequence). Between the trimmed V and J ends, which lost 8 bases and 7 bases, there was a span of 12 bases. The CDR3 covers 13 residues. The CDR3 nucleotides are TGTGCCACCGCCTTACTCTCGAATTCACCCCTCCACTTT. The encoded protein is CATALLSNSPLHF.

This chain uses TRBV21-1 with TRBJ1-1; the table's D call TRBD1 went unverified against the DNA. TRBV21-1 is listed as a pseudogene. The CDR3 runs to 16 residues. The CDR3 nucleotides are TGTGCCAGCAGCAGAGACAGGGTTCTTACGAACACTGAAGCTTTCTTT. It codes for CASSRDRVLTNTEAFF.

The chain uses TRBV5-1 and TRBJ2-1, with 10 bases lining up with TRBD1. Germline CDR1 reads SGHRS; CDR2 reads YFSETQ. This CDR3 contains 16 residues. V lost 6 bases and J lost 7; bases outside the gene matches: 13. The CDR3 DNA reads TGCGCCAGCACCCGAGACGGGGGACAGGGGTGGAATGAGCAGTTCTTC. Translating it yields CASTRDGGQGWNEQFF.

The CDR3, as DNA: TGTGCCAGCAGCTTCAACAGGGGCACCGGGGAGCTGTTTTTT. Translating gives CASSFNRGTGELFF. This sequence joins TRBV7-2 and TRBJ2-2; TRBD1 aligns across 7 bases. The CDR3 extends over 14 amino acids. Germline-derived CDR1 and CDR2 are SGHTA and FQGNSA. After removal of 3 bases from V and 4 bases from J, the junction contained 2 bases not matched to a gene.

This rearrangement joins TRBV6-5 to TRBJ1-5; no definite D call. The V end was cut by 6 bases, the J end by 0 bases, with 12 bases between. The CDR3 extends over 15 amino acids. Looked up from germline, CDR1 is MNHEY and CDR2 is SVGAGI. The CDR3 DNA sequence: TGTGCCAGCAGGCGCGGGAGGGCTAGCAATCAGCCCCAGCATTTT. This codes for CASRRGRASNQPQHF.

V and J are TRBV6-5 and TRBJ1-1; D gene uncertain. The CDR3 length is 14 residues. Germline V gene lookup returns CDR1 MNHEY and CDR2 SVGAGI. With 8 bases removed from V and 3 bases from J, the gap between germline ends came to 16 bases. As DNA, the CDR3 is TGTGCCAGCCAGAGTGACTATCTGGACACTGAAGCTTTCTTT. This translates into CASQSDYLDTEAFF.

This clone occurred a few times. The rearrangement uses TRBV19 and TRBJ1-5, with 8 bases aligning to TRBD1. Germline assignment: CDR1 LNHDA and CDR2 SQIVND (reference sequence). There are 13 residues in the CDR3. V trimming: 7 bases; J trimming: 4 bases; junction bases outside the gene matches: 3. CDR3 in amino acids: CASMDRENQPQHF. In DNA form, the CDR3 reads TGTGCCAGTATGGACAGGGAGAATCAGCCCCAGCATTTT.

The V call is TRBV6-5, the J call TRBJ1-2; D not resolved. Germline V lookup: CDR1 MNHEY, CDR2 SVGAGI. The CDR3 loop spans 11 amino acids. The V end lost 6 bases, the J end lost 4 bases, and 6 bases lay between the germline ends. CDR3 DNA sequence: TGTGCCAGCAGAGCAACCTATGGCTACACCTTC. It specifies CASRATYGYTF.

In regard to this clone: Germline and junction disagree at one end, which may indicate a read error. The CDR3 DNA reads TGCGCCAGCAGTTTGGGAGAGGCTGGGGCCAACGTCCTGACTTTC. Translation: CASSLGEAGANVLTF. This chain links TRBV5-1 with TRBJ2-6; weak D call: TRBD2 (5 bases). Germline V gives CDR1 SGHRS, CDR2 YFSETQ. The CDR3 runs to 15 residues.

The chain is built from TRBV4-1 and TRBJ2-7; 14 nucleotides line up with TRBD2. Losses at the gene ends were 3 bases for V and 2 bases for J; bases not matched to a gene: 15. CDR1 and CDR2 (germline): MGHRA, YSYEKL. The CDR3 runs 20 residues. CDR3 sequence: CASSHIGTSGGKRNPYEQYF. The CDR3 nucleotides read TGCGCCAGCAGCCACATAGGGACTAGCGGGGGAAAAAGGAACCCCTACGAGCAGTACTTC.

This chain joins TRBV28 and TRBJ2-5, with 11 bases fitting TRBD2. TRBJ2-7 explains the end of the DNA better; the J call may be wrong. CDR3 length: 15 amino acids. Germline V gene sequence: CDR1 MDHEN, CDR2 SYDVKM. CDR3 residues: CASSLGLAGPYEQYF. The CDR3 DNA reads as TGTGCCAGCAGTCTCGGACTAGCGGGTCCCTACGAGCAGTACTTC.

This chain connects TRBV6-4 to TRBJ1-1; possible D gene TRBD1, 5 bases. Germline V CDR1 and CDR2: MRHNA, SNTAGT. Trimming cost V 6 bases and J 4 bases, with 12 bases left between them. The CDR3 runs to 13 residues. CDR3 DNA: TGTGCCAGCAGCGAGGGGTACGGCACTGAAGCTTTCTTT. Its translation is CASSEGYGTEAFF.

V is TRBV19 and J is TRBJ2-7, with TRBD2 matching over 11 bases. Germline-derived CDR1 and CDR2 are LNHDA and SQIVND (reference sequence). V was clipped by 6 bases and J by 3 bases; unmatched bases: 7. The CDR3 sequence is 15 residues long. In DNA form, the CDR3 reads TGTGCCAGTAGCTCAACTAGCGGGGGAGTCTACGAGCAGTACTTC. Protein product: CASSSTSGGVYEQYF.

This sequence joins TRBV15 and TRBJ2-1, with a possible D match to TRBD1 (6 bases). The CDR3 totals 17 residues. The germline CDR1 and CDR2 sequences are LNHNV and YYDKDF (reference sequence). V dropped 0 bases and J dropped 5 bases, with 17 bases sitting between them. The CDR3 protein is CATSRDLGQPGNNEQFF. Written as DNA, the CDR3 is TGTGCCACCAGCAGAGATCTCGGACAGCCAGGAAACAATGAGCAGTTCTTC.

This rearrangement joins TRBV7-6 to TRBJ2-5; no clear D. The germline V and J ends were trimmed by 5 bases and 5 bases, with 9 bases remaining between them. Per germline, CDR1 SGHVS and CDR2 FNYEAQ. CDR3 length: 12 amino acids. In DNA, the CDR3 is TGTGCCAGCAGCCCAGTGGGGGAGACCCAGTACTTC. It encodes CASSPVGETQYF.

This chain uses TRBV7-2 with TRBJ1-6; perhaps TRBD1 as D (5 bases). CDR1 is SGHTA, CDR2 FQGNSA, per germline. The V gene lost 5 bases and the J gene lost 9 bases, with 11 bases spanning the gap. The CDR3 has 13 amino acids. This CDR3 is CASSRGGGSPLHF. The CDR3 DNA sequence: TGTGCCAGCAGCCGGGGCGGAGGTTCACCCCTCCACTTT. Looking up the rest from reference TRBV7-2 and TRBJ1-6 gives the full variable domain: GAGVSQSPSNKVTEKGKDVELRCDPISGHTALYWYRQSLGQGLEFLIYFQGNSAPDKSGLPSDRFSAERTGGSVSTLTIQRTQQEDSAVYLCASSRGGGSPLHFGNGTRLTVT.

The chain employs TRBV27 and TRBJ1-4, with a possible D match to TRBD1 (5 bases). Germline V gene data show CDR1 as MNHEY and CDR2 as SMNVEV (reference sequence). Trimming stripped 6 bases from V and 10 bases from J, with 24 bases between. The CDR3 runs 16 residues. CDR3 nucleotides: TGTGCCAGCAGCTGGTCGTCCCGGAAGCCTAGGGGAAAACTGTTTTTT. It translates to CASSWSSRKPRGKLFF.

The chain carries TRBV30 and TRBJ1-2; maybe TRBD1 (6 bases). The germline V gene encodes CDR1 GTSNPN and CDR2 SVGIG (reference sequence). CDR3 length: 12 amino acids. Trimming took off 4 bases at V and 4 bases at J, with 10 bases between the two ends. CDR3 loop: CAWTKGGYGYTF. CDR3 sequence (DNA): TGTGCCTGGACTAAAGGGGGCTATGGCTACACCTTC.

The chain links TRBV6-1 to TRBJ1-1; D is undetermined. V lost 8 bases and J 4 bases, leaving 11 bases between the germline ends. Germline assignment: CDR1 MNHNS and CDR2 SASEGT. The CDR3 has 12 residues. The CDR3 DNA is TGTGCCAGCTCTAGGGAGGCCACTGAAGCTTTCTTT. Its protein product is CASSREATEAFF.

V gene TRBV7-2 combines with J gene TRBJ1-1; D not certain. Trimming cost V 3 bases and J 4 bases, with 9 bases left between them. Germline V lookup: CDR1 SGHTA, CDR2 FQGNSA. The CDR3 spans 13 residues. The CDR3 is CASSFGVGTEAFF. The CDR3, as DNA: TGTGCCAGCAGCTTCGGGGTGGGCACTGAAGCTTTCTTT. Supplemented by reference TRBV7-2 and TRBJ1-1, the full variable domain reads GAGVSQSPSNKVTEKGKDVELRCDPISGHTALYWYRQSLGQGLEFLIYFQGNSAPDKSGLPSDRFSAERTGGSVSTLTIQRTQQEDSAVYLCASSFGVGTEAFFGQGTRLTVV.

The rearrangement joins TRBV5-5 to TRBJ2-7; TRBD2 is a possible D gene (6 bases). CDR1 is SGHKS, CDR2 YYEKEE, per germline (reference sequence). V gave up 4 bases and J gave up 0 bases, with 11 bases separating them. CDR3 length: 14 amino acids. CDR3 protein: CASSPGLSSYEQYF. Written as DNA, the CDR3 is TGTGCCAGCAGCCCTGGACTATCCTCCTACGAGCAGTACTTC.

The chain has TRBV5-1 and TRBJ2-4; no clear D gene. Between the trimmed V and J ends, which lost 4 bases and 5 bases, there was a span of 22 bases. The CDR3 loop spans 17 amino acids. Germline values: CDR1 SGHRS, CDR2 YFSETQ. The CDR3, as DNA: TGCGCCAGCAGCCCGACCCTAAACAGCTTATACCAAAACATTCAGTACTTC. It yields the protein CASSPTLNSLYQNIQYF.